A single T cell receptor beta chain is shown here with its context. From germline, CDR1 is MNHNS and CDR2 SASEGT. V trimming: 8 bases; J trimming: 11 bases; junction bases outside the gene matches: 12. CDR3 size: 13 residues. This specimen comes from a study of PD-L1 blockade in urothelial cancer. The wider study: Patients had undergone 0 to 3 prior chemotherapy regimens.

The data were produced by immunoSEQ multiplex PCR, yet TCRdb's version contains in-frame clones alone and is incomplete. In the table there are around 46,000 clones, 88% of which are singletons. The time point: peripheral blood 6 weeks after treatment start. Source: PBMCs, taken around atezolizumab (anti-PD-L1) treatment. The receptor's source is a man in his 60s with urothelial cancer. This chain connects TRBV6-1 to TRBJ1-1; 9 nucleotides match TRBD1. The DNA for the CDR3 is TGTGCCAGCCTCTACAGGGGGCTGGGAACGGCTTTCTTT. Translated, it gives CASLYRGLGTAFF.